The rows below give T cell receptor beta chains drawn from one sample of a study of PD-1 blockade in mismatch repair-deficient tumors. Sequencing was performed with immunoSEQ multiplex PCR; in TCRdb, only in-frame clones are kept and a portion is missing. The repertoire holds 45,000 to 60,000 clones, with 78% as singletons. The specimen comprised peripheral blood, sampled 4 weeks after starting pembrolizumab. The source is an adult with mismatch repair-deficient cancer. Each CDR3 is given with its conserved first and last residue. D genes are given only for firm matches. Rows may omit the clone size; those that give it use once, few, many or a size class.

CDR3 DNA: TGTGCCAGCAGCTTAGATGGGAGCGGGAGGGGCGATGAGCAGTTCTTC; CDR3 protein: CASSLDGSGRGDEQFF; J gene: TRBJ2-1; D gene: TRBD2; V gene: TRBV11-2; clone size: -
CDR3 DNA: TGTGCCAGTAGTATAAAAGCTCTCGTATACGGGACGGGAGGCGCAGATACGCAGTATTTT; CDR3 protein: CASSIKALVYGTGGADTQYF; J gene: TRBJ2-3; D gene: TRBD2; V gene: TRBV19; clone size: -
CDR3 DNA: TGCAGCGTAAACGACGGAGGAAATGAAAAACTGTTTTTT; CDR3 protein: CSVNDGGNEKLFF; J gene: TRBJ1-4; D gene: -; V gene: TRBV29-1; clone size: -
CDR3 DNA: TGTGCCAGCAGCTTAGGGGCCTTGAGTCTCATTCAGTACTTC; CDR3 protein: CASSLGALSLIQYF; J gene: TRBJ2-4; D gene: -; V gene: TRBV11-2; clone size: -
CDR3 DNA: TGTGCCAGCAGCTTAAGCCTAGCGGAACAGTACAATGAGCAGTTCTTC; CDR3 protein: CASSLSLAEQYNEQFF; J gene: TRBJ2-1; D gene: TRBD2; V gene: TRBV7-3; clone size: -
CDR3 DNA: TGTGCCAGCAGCTTGGGGACTAGCGGGAGGCACTCCTACGAGCAGTACTTC; CDR3 protein: CASSLGTSGRHSYEQYF; J gene: TRBJ2-7; D gene: TRBD2; V gene: TRBV5-8; clone size: -
CDR3 DNA: TGTGCCAGCAGCCCGGGGTCGAAATCTACAGATACGCAGTATTTT; CDR3 protein: CASSPGSKSTDTQYF; J gene: TRBJ2-3; D gene: -; V gene: TRBV11-2; clone size: -
CDR3 DNA: TGTGCCAGCAGTTTGGGCACAAGTACTGAAGCTTTCTTT; CDR3 protein: CASSLGTSTEAFF; J gene: TRBJ1-1; D gene: -; V gene: TRBV28; clone size: -
CDR3 DNA: TGTGCCAGCAGTCTCGGACGGGAGGGAACCATATATTTT; CDR3 protein: CASSLGREGTIYF; J gene: TRBJ1-3; D gene: -; V gene: TRBV6-5; clone size: -
CDR3 DNA: TGTGCCAGCAGCTTAGTACTGTGGTACGGGGCCAACGTCCTGACTTTC; CDR3 protein: CASSLVLWYGANVLTF; J gene: TRBJ2-6; D gene: -; V gene: TRBV7-2; clone size: -
CDR3 DNA: TGTGCCAGCAGCTTAGGCGGGACCTACGAGCAGTACTTC; CDR3 protein: CASSLGGTYEQYF; J gene: TRBJ2-7; D gene: -; V gene: TRBV11-2; clone size: -
CDR3 DNA: TGTGCCAGCAGTTACTCGAGGCAGGCACCCGGAGCTTTCTTT; CDR3 protein: CASSYSRQAPGAFF; J gene: TRBJ1-1; D gene: -; V gene: TRBV6-5; clone size: once
CDR3 DNA: TGTGCCAGCAGCTTCCTAGCGGGAGGCACAGATACGCAGTATTTT; CDR3 protein: CASSFLAGGTDTQYF; J gene: TRBJ2-3; D gene: TRBD2; V gene: TRBV7-2; clone size: -
CDR3 DNA: TGCAGTGCTAGGTCATCCTATGGCTACACCTTC; CDR3 protein: CSARSSYGYTF; J gene: TRBJ1-2; D gene: -; V gene: TRBV20-1; clone size: -
CDR3 DNA: TGTGCCAGTAGTATGGCAGGGGTTGGTGGCGAGCAGTACTTC; CDR3 protein: CASSMAGVGGEQYF; J gene: TRBJ2-7; D gene: -; V gene: TRBV19; clone size: -
CDR3 DNA: TGCGCCAGCAGCTTAGTTTCCGGGACTAGCTCCTACAATGAGCAGTTCTTC; CDR3 protein: CASSLVSGTSSYNEQFF; J gene: TRBJ2-1; D gene: TRBD2; V gene: TRBV5-1; clone size: few
CDR3 DNA: TGCGCCAGCAGCAAACTACGACCAGGGGATGAGCAGTTCTTC; CDR3 protein: CASSKLRPGDEQFF; J gene: TRBJ2-1; D gene: -; V gene: TRBV5-1; clone size: few
CDR3 DNA: TGCGCCAGCAGCCAAGATACAGGGGGAGGAAAACTGTTTTTT; CDR3 protein: CASSQDTGGGKLFF; J gene: TRBJ1-4; D gene: TRBD1; V gene: TRBV4-1; clone size: few
CDR3 DNA: TGTGCCAGCAGCTTGGGTCTCAGCCTAAACGGGGAGCTGTTTTTT; CDR3 protein: CASSLGLSLNGELFF; J gene: TRBJ2-2; D gene: -; V gene: TRBV4-2; clone size: -
CDR3 DNA: TGTGCCAGCAGTTTCAGGTCCAGCTATGGCTACACCTTC; CDR3 protein: CASSFRSSYGYTF; J gene: TRBJ1-2; D gene: -; V gene: TRBV28; clone size: -
CDR3 DNA: TGCGCCAGCAGCCTTTCCACACTGAACACTGAAGCTTTCTTT; CDR3 protein: CASSLSTLNTEAFF; J gene: TRBJ1-1; D gene: -; V gene: TRBV5-1; clone size: -
CDR3 DNA: TGCGCCAGCAGCTTGGTAATGAACAATGAGCAGTTCTTC; CDR3 protein: CASSLVMNNEQFF; J gene: TRBJ2-1; D gene: -; V gene: TRBV5-1; clone size: few
CDR3 DNA: TGTGCCAGCAGCGTATTTACCACCGGGGCCAACGTCCTGACTTTC; CDR3 protein: CASSVFTTGANVLTF; J gene: TRBJ2-6; D gene: -; V gene: TRBV9; clone size: once
CDR3 DNA: TGTGCCATTACCTCCGGGGCCATCGCGAATCAGCCCCAGCATTTT; CDR3 protein: CAITSGAIANQPQHF; J gene: TRBJ1-5; D gene: -; V gene: TRBV28; clone size: -
CDR3 DNA: TGTGCCATCAGCCGGGACAGGGGACTCTACGAGCAGTACTTC; CDR3 protein: CAISRDRGLYEQYF; J gene: TRBJ2-7; D gene: TRBD1; V gene: TRBV10-3; clone size: -
CDR3 DNA: TGCGCCAGCAGCCACGTGGGACAGGGGTCCTACGAGCAGTACTTC; CDR3 protein: CASSHVGQGSYEQYF; J gene: TRBJ2-7; D gene: TRBD1; V gene: TRBV4-1; clone size: -
CDR3 DNA: TGTGCCAGCAGCTCGAGGACAGGGGACCGGGGTGGCTACACCTTC; CDR3 protein: CASSSRTGDRGGYTF; J gene: TRBJ1-2; D gene: TRBD1; V gene: TRBV5-4; clone size: -
CDR3 DNA: TGTGCCACGGGAGGCCCCTCTGGGGCCAACGTCCTGACTTTC; CDR3 protein: CATGGPSGANVLTF; J gene: TRBJ2-6; D gene: TRBD2; V gene: TRBV19; clone size: -
CDR3 DNA: TGCGCCAGCAACCAGGGGGGCGCCGAGACTGAAGCTTTCTTT; CDR3 protein: CASNQGGAETEAFF; J gene: TRBJ1-1; D gene: TRBD1; V gene: TRBV5-1; clone size: -
CDR3 DNA: TGTGCCAGCAGCTTGGCGGGGGGGGCTTCACCCCTCCACTTT; CDR3 protein: CASSLAGGASPLHF; J gene: TRBJ1-6; D gene: -; V gene: TRBV5-4; clone size: -
CDR3 DNA: TGTGCCAGCAGTAACACCGGGGAGCTGTTTTTT; CDR3 protein: CASSNTGELFF; J gene: TRBJ2-2; D gene: -; V gene: TRBV6-1; clone size: -